Following are 18 T cell receptor beta chains from one sample sequenced in a study of OX40 agonist ivuxolimab in advanced cancers. Method: immunoSEQ multiplex PCR; TCRdb's copy keeps in-frame clones and lacks some. This sample carries fewer than 60,000 clones, approximately 93% of them seen once, and the ten largest clones take roughly an eighth. This sample comprised CD4+ or CD8+ T cells sorted from blood, obtained in a trial of the OX40 agonist ivuxolimab. The source is an adult with an advanced solid tumor such as melanoma, head and neck, liver or kidney cancer.

The chain employs TRBV19 and TRBJ1-2; tentative D call: TRBD1 (6 bases). V lost 8 bases and J lost 4, with 20 bases in between. CDR1 and CDR2 from the germline V gene are LNHDA and SQIVND (reference sequence). The CDR3 extends over 15 amino acids. The CDR3 is CASFYPATGTYGYTF. As DNA, the CDR3 is TGTGCCAGTTTCTACCCGGCGACAGGTACCTATGGCTACACCTTC.

The rearrangement links TRBV7-2 to TRBJ1-6; 8 bases map to TRBD1. Germline V gives CDR1 SGHTA, CDR2 FQGNSA. The CDR3 has 15 amino acids. V was pared by 5 bases and J by 8 bases, with 8 bases of the junction left unmatched. The CDR3 sequence is CASSPTGGHYSPLHF. CDR3 bases: TGTGCCAGCAGCCCAACAGGGGGACACTATTCACCCCTCCACTTT.

J is TRBJ1-5 and V is TRBV6-1; TRBD1 matches 8 bases. Losses at the gene ends were 4 bases for V and 7 bases for J; bases not matched to a gene: 6. The germline V gene has CDR1 MNHNS and CDR2 SASEGT. This CDR3 comprises 14 residues. The CDR3 here is CASSAGQGGQPQHF. DNA for the CDR3: TGTGCCAGCAGTGCAGGACAGGGTGGGCAGCCCCAGCATTTT.

The chain combines TRBV11-2 with TRBJ1-2, with D perhaps matching TRBD1 (6 bases). The ends were cut back, 5 bases at V and 2 bases at J, with 18 bases in the middle. The CDR3 contains 16 residues. Germline assignment: CDR1 SGHAT and CDR2 FQNNGV. The CDR3 sequence: CASSRTAGTENYGYTF. CDR3 coding DNA: TGTGCCAGCAGCCGGACAGCCGGGACGGAAAACTATGGCTACACCTTC. Together with reference TRBV11-2 and TRBJ1-2, the CDR3 gives the full variable domain: EAGVAQSPRYKIIEKRQSVAFWCNPISGHATLYWYQQILGQGPKLLIQFQNNGVVDDSQLPKDRFSAERLKGVDSTLKIQPAKLEDSAVYLCASSRTAGTENYGYTFGSGTRLTVV.

As for this clone: The same CDR3 also results from other DNA sequences found in this sample. V is TRBV6-5 and J is TRBJ2-7; TRBD2 might be the D (6 bases). The V gene lost 0 bases and the J gene lost 3 bases, with 6 bases spanning the gap. CDR3 length: 13 residues. Germline V CDR1 and CDR2: MNHEY, SVGAGI. CDR3 residues: CASSYSRDYEQYF. The DNA for the CDR3 is TGTGCCAGCAGTTACTCGCGGGACTACGAGCAGTACTTC.

V gene TRBV18 combines with J gene TRBJ2-2; D is unresolved. V was shortened by 2 bases and J by 5 bases, with 3 bases between the two germline ends. Germline CDR1 is KGHSH and CDR2 is LQKENI. The CDR3 sequence is 12 residues long. CDR3: CASSPGTGELFF. Written as DNA, the CDR3 is TGTGCCAGCTCACCAGGGACCGGGGAGCTGTTTTTT.

The chain employs TRBV28 and TRBJ2-5; 11 nucleotides agree with TRBD2. In germline, CDR1 is MDHEN, CDR2 SYDVKM. After removal of 10 bases from V and 4 bases from J, the junction contained 5 bases not matched to a gene. The CDR3 length is 13 residues. CDR3: CATLAGGRETQYF. The CDR3 DNA is TGTGCCACCTTAGCGGGGGGGCGAGAGACCCAGTACTTC.

The chain employs TRBV21-1 and TRBJ1-1. TRBV21-1 corresponds to a pseudogene. This CDR3 has 16 residues. Written as DNA, the CDR3 is TGTGCCAGCAGCCCCCTCTTGGGTCCCCCTCCCCCTGAAGCTTTCTTT. Amino acids: CASSPLLGPPPPEAFF.

This clone has more than one count but fewer than ten. The chain couples TRBV18 to TRBJ1-2, with TRBD1 matching over 9 bases. The germline gives CDR1 KGHSH, CDR2 LQKENI. The length of the CDR3 is 15 residues. Trimming removed 2 bases from V and 3 bases from J; junction bases left unmatched: 4. The CDR3 sequence: CASSPGTGIHYGYTF. CDR3 sequence (DNA): TGTGCCAGCTCACCAGGGACAGGGATACACTATGGCTACACCTTC.

The rearrangement joins TRBV7-2 to TRBJ1-5; a possible D gene is TRBD1 (6 bases). Germline values: CDR1 SGHTA, CDR2 FQGNSA. Trimming removed 7 bases from V and 0 bases from J, with 13 bases in between. The CDR3 is 15 amino acids. In nucleotides, the CDR3 is TGTGCCAGCATCCTAGGGGGGGATAGCAATCAGCCCCAGCATTTT. Amino acid sequence: CASILGGDSNQPQHF.

This chain links TRBV6-1 with TRBJ2-6, with a weak D call TRBD1 (6 bases). This CDR3 has 15 residues. Germline V CDR1 and CDR2: MNHNS, SASEGT. With 7 bases removed from V and 2 bases from J, the gap between germline ends came to 12 bases. CDR3 protein: CASNPYRAGANVLTF. CDR3 DNA sequence: TGTGCCAGCAACCCATACAGGGCTGGGGCCAACGTCCTGACTTTC.

This clone has only one observation. This chain uses TRBV6-1 with TRBJ2-7, with D perhaps TRBD2 (5 bases). The V gene lost 4 bases and the J gene lost 1 base, with 8 bases spanning the gap. CDR3 length: 13 amino acids. Germline loops: CDR1 MNHNS, CDR2 SASEGT. The CDR3 DNA follows: TGTGCCAGCAGTGGGACTTTTTCCTACGAGCAGTACTTC. This encodes CASSGTFSYEQYF.

This chain connects TRBV6-5 to TRBJ1-6; TRBD1 matches 8 bases. Unmatched junction bases numbered 7, after V lost 8 bases and J lost 10 bases. This CDR3 is 13 amino acids long. Germline-derived CDR1 and CDR2 are MNHEY and SVGAGI. CDR3 coding DNA: TGTGCCAGCGGAGAGACAGGGGACTCACCCCTCCACTTT. It codes for CASGETGDSPLHF.

The rearrangement uses TRBV11-3 and TRBJ2-2; no clear D gene. The CDR3 is 12 residues long. Germline CDR1 SGHNT, CDR2 YENEEA. Trimming pared 8 bases from V and 1 base from J, leaving 5 bases between. CDR3 protein: CASEKNTGELFF. CDR3 DNA sequence: TGTGCCAGCGAGAAGAACACCGGGGAGCTGTTTTTT.

This chain connects TRBV15 to TRBJ2-7; unclear D gene. The germline V and J ends were trimmed by 5 bases and 1 base, with 9 bases remaining between them. The germline V gene encodes CDR1 LNHNV and CDR2 YYDKDF (reference sequence). The CDR3 is made up of 13 amino acids. The DNA of the CDR3 is TGTGCCACCAGCCGATCCGGATCCTACGAGCAGTACTTC. It encodes CATSRSGSYEQYF.

This chain connects TRBV7-9 to TRBJ1-2; TRBD1 is a possible D gene (5 bases). This CDR3 is built from 15 residues. Germline loops: CDR1 SEHNR, CDR2 FQNEAQ (reference sequence). V was shortened by 4 bases and J by 5 bases, with 17 bases between the two germline ends. In DNA, the CDR3 is TGTGCCAGCAGCTACCCGGGGCAGGGAAGTTATGGCTACACCTTC. Translated, it gives CASSYPGQGSYGYTF. The entire variable domain, with the rest obtained from reference TRBV7-9 and TRBJ1-2, is as follows: DTGVSQNPRHKITKRGQNVTFRCDPISEHNRLYWYRQTLGQGPEFLTYFQNEAQLEKSRLLSDRFSAERPKGSFSTLEIQRTEQGDSAMYLCASSYPGQGSYGYTFGSGTRLTVV.

This sequence joins TRBV6-5 and TRBJ1-1; D not resolved. V gave up 2 bases and J gave up 5 bases, with 9 bases separating them. Germline V lookup: CDR1 MNHEY, CDR2 SVGAGI. CDR3 length equals 13 residues. CDR3 nucleotide sequence: TGTGCCAGCAGTTACGGCAGACCTACTGAAGCTTTCTTT. Translating gives CASSYGRPTEAFF.

The chain links TRBV27 to TRBJ2-7; D unresolved. Germline CDR1 reads MNHEY; CDR2 reads SMNVEV (reference sequence). There are 13 residues in the CDR3. V lost 2 bases and J 1 base, leaving 6 bases between the germline ends. CDR3 loop: CASSLKRSYEQYF. The CDR3 DNA sequence: TGTGCCAGCAGTTTAAAAAGGTCCTACGAGCAGTACTTC.